This TCR beta chain derives from a study of T-cell reconstitution after alpha-beta-depleted transplantation in children. This clonotype was picked up a small number of times. The germline V gene encodes CDR1 SNHLY and CDR2 FYNNEI. The CDR3 runs 13 residues. Trimming left V 5 bases short and J 2 bases short, with 7 bases between. Unique molecular identifiers featured in how the TCRbeta library was prepared. TCRdb re-called the PCR reads through MiXCR, storing one row per CDR3 protein. The profile shows under 450,000 distinct CDR3 sequences, 10% to 15% of them singletons. The sequence was obtained from a human donor who donated a stem cell graft to a child with Fanconi anemia. This chain joins TRBV2 and TRBJ1-3; D remains unclear. Sequencing was performed on PBMCs, taken from the stem cell graft. The CDR3 nucleotides read TGTGCCAGCAGTTTCTCGACTGGAAACACCATATATTTT. This encodes CASSFSTGNTIYF.